Shown below are 23 T cell receptor beta chains from a single sample sequenced in a study of spatial heterogeneity in lung cancer. TCRdb ran MiXCR on the 5' RACE reads and lists one entry per CDR3 protein. The sample consists of some 120,000 distinct CDR3 sequences, 9% to 15% of them appearing once. Specified time point: blood at routine non-recurrence follow-up after resection. The study sequenced unsorted whole RNA from tumor, nontumor lung or frozen PBMC. The source was PBMCs, collected at follow-up. These receptors were taken from a male donor with early-stage non-small cell lung cancer.

This clonotype was picked up many times. The chain combines TRBV29-1 with TRBJ1-2, with D uncertain. CDR3 length: 16 amino acids. CDR1 and CDR2 from the germline V gene are SQVTM and ANQGSEA. V dropped 4 bases and J dropped 0 bases, with 18 bases sitting between them. The CDR3 spells CSVGRLGSTSNYGYTF. The CDR3 DNA reads TGCAGCGTTGGTCGGTTAGGCAGCACCTCTAACTATGGCTACACCTTC.

This clonotype was counted many times. This rearrangement joins TRBV5-5 to TRBJ1-1; D remains unclear. Per germline, CDR1 SGHKS and CDR2 YYEKEE (reference sequence). V was cut by 3 bases and J by 0 bases, with 12 bases left in between. The CDR3 contains 15 residues. The CDR3 reads CASSSQTILNTEAFF. The CDR3 region has the DNA TGTGCCAGCAGCTCACAAACAATTTTGAACACTGAAGCTTTCTTT.

This clonotype has a count of ten or more. V gene TRBV30 combines with J gene TRBJ2-7; D is possibly TRBD2 (5 bases). There are 14 residues in the CDR3. The V end was cut by 0 bases, the J end by 0 bases, with 9 bases between. Looked up from germline, CDR1 is GTSNPN and CDR2 is SVGIG (reference sequence). CDR3 in amino acids: CAWSVGGLSYEQYF. The CDR3, as DNA: TGTGCCTGGAGTGTAGGAGGCCTCTCCTACGAGCAGTACTTC.

This clonotype was recorded at least ten times. The chain recombines TRBV28 with TRBJ2-3; 9 positions agree with TRBD1. The CDR3 contains 13 residues. V was clipped by 5 bases and J by 7 bases; unmatched bases: 4. Germline-derived CDR1 and CDR2 are MDHEN and SYDVKM. CDR3 loop: CASSRTGENTQYF. The DNA of the CDR3 is TGTGCCAGCAGTAGGACAGGGGAGAATACGCAGTATTTT.

This clonotype was found a few times. V gene TRBV4-3 combines with J gene TRBJ1-2; maybe TRBD1 (5 bases). The CDR3 totals 16 residues. CDR1 and CDR2 (germline): LGHNA, YSLEER. V gave up 0 bases and J gave up 0 bases, with 11 bases separating them. The CDR3 sequence: CASSQDYVGANYGYTF. The DNA for the CDR3 is TGCGCCAGCAGCCAAGATTACGTGGGGGCTAACTATGGCTACACCTTC.

The CDR3 nucleotides read TGCAGTGCCCCCGTCGGGGGGCTCCGGGGCGAGCAGTACTTC. It specifies CSAPVGGLRGEQYF. The chain has TRBV20-1 and TRBJ2-7, with TRBD2 as a possible D gene (7 bases). Germline V gives CDR1 DFQATT, CDR2 SNEGSKA (reference sequence). The V gene lost 6 bases and the J gene lost 6 bases, with 21 bases spanning the gap. The CDR3 totals 14 residues.

This clonotype has a handful of counts. Written as DNA, the CDR3 is TGTGCCAGCAGTGAAGTCGGGACAGGGGGCTTTGGCTACACCTTC. Amino acids: CASSEVGTGGFGYTF. The V gene is TRBV6-1, the J gene TRBJ1-2; 12 nucleotides align to TRBD1. The CDR3 has 15 residues. CDR1 is MNHNS, CDR2 SASEGT, per germline. V lost 1 base, J lost 7 bases, and 4 bases stayed unmatched.

This clonotype is termed medium-sized. This chain uses TRBV29-1 with TRBJ1-1; 11 nucleotides agree with TRBD1. Unmatched junction bases numbered 7, after V lost 6 bases and J lost 4 bases. CDR1 SQVTM and CDR2 ANQGSEA come from the germline V gene. The CDR3 totals 14 residues. This CDR3 is CSVRVGTGGTEAFF. CDR3 bases: TGCAGCGTAAGAGTGGGGACAGGGGGCACTGAAGCTTTCTTT.

The genes are TRBV6-1 and TRBJ2-1; possibly TRBD1 for D (5 bases). This CDR3 has 12 amino acids. V lost 0 bases to trimming and J lost 8 bases, with 5 bases between them. Germline CDR1 MNHNS, CDR2 SASEGT. Written as DNA, the CDR3 is TGTGCCAGCAGTGAAGCGGGGCATGAGCAGTTCTTC. Protein product: CASSEAGHEQFF.

In DNA form, the CDR3 reads TGCGCCAGCAGCTCGGGCGGGACAAGATCTGAAAAACTGTTTTTT. It yields the protein CASSSGGTRSEKLFF. The chain has TRBV5-1 and TRBJ1-4; possibly TRBD1 for D (6 bases). Germline V gene sequence: CDR1 SGHRS, CDR2 YFSETQ. The CDR3 has 15 amino acids. Between the trimmed V and J ends, which lost 3 bases and 7 bases, there was a span of 16 bases.

In this sample, this clonotype turned up a few times. The chain links TRBV27 to TRBJ2-7; D not resolved. The V gene's germline CDR1 is MNHEY and CDR2 SMNVEV (reference sequence). The V end lost 3 bases, the J end lost 9 bases, and 15 bases lay between the germline ends. The CDR3 extends over 13 amino acids. CDR3 bases: TGTGCCAGCAGTTTTTATGGGAACACGGGGCAGTACTTC. This encodes CASSFYGNTGQYF.

In this sample, this clonotype turned up many times. The chain uses TRBV5-6 and TRBJ2-6; the D is unclear. Germline CDR1 is SGHDT and CDR2 is YYEEEE. CDR3 length: 14 amino acids. V lost 4 bases and J lost 0, with 5 bases in between. CDR3 sequence reads: CASSAISGANVLTF. The DNA for the CDR3 is TGTGCCAGCAGCGCAATCTCTGGGGCCAACGTCCTGACTTTC.

This clonotype was counted only a few times. The genes are TRBV5-1 and TRBJ2-1, with D possibly TRBD1 on 5 matching bases. The CDR3 extends over 14 amino acids. V lost 0 bases and J lost 3, with 7 bases in between. Germline assignment: CDR1 SGHRS and CDR2 YFSETQ. CDR3 amino acids: CASSLDDSYNEQFF. The CDR3 DNA reads TGCGCCAGCAGCTTGGATGACAGCTACAATGAGCAGTTCTTC. Full variable domain (outside the CDR3, taken from reference TRBV5-1 and TRBJ2-1): KAGVTQTPRYLIKTRGQQVTLSCSPISGHRSVSWYQQTPGQGLQFLFEYFSETQRNKGNFPGRFSGRQFSNSRSEMNVSTLELGDSALYLCASSLDDSYNEQFFGPGTRLTVL.

This clonotype was observed at least ten times. V and J are TRBV27 and TRBJ2-3; D possibly uses TRBD1 or TRBD2 (5 bases each). Germline CDR1 MNHEY, CDR2 SMNVEV (reference sequence). CDR3 length: 15 amino acids. Trimming removed 2 bases at V and 0 bases at J, with 9 bases between. The CDR3 DNA follows: TGTGCCAGCAGTTTAAGAGGGGCTAGCACAGATACGCAGTATTTT. Translated: CASSLRGASTDTQYF.

This clonotype was recorded a few times. The rearrangement links TRBV7-6 to TRBJ2-7, with 7 bases matching TRBD1. Trimming removed 4 bases from V and 0 bases from J; junction bases left unmatched: 3. Germline loops: CDR1 SGHVS, CDR2 FNYEAQ. This CDR3 is 14 amino acids long. The DNA of the CDR3 is TGTGCCAGCAGCTCACGGACAGGCTCCTACGAGCAGTACTTC. It is translated as CASSSRTGSYEQYF. The entire variable domain, with the rest obtained from reference TRBV7-6 and TRBJ2-7, is as follows: GAGVSQSPRYKVTKRGQDVALRCDPISGHVSLYWYRQALGQGPEFLTYFNYEAQQDKSGLPNDRFSAERPEGSISTLTIQRTEQRDSAMYRCASSSRTGSYEQYFGPGTRLTVT.

The J gene is TRBJ2-3, the V gene TRBV12-3 or TRBV12-4; 10 bases are shared with TRBD1. The CDR3 has 14 amino acids. V shed 6 bases and J 6 bases; nucleotides not matched to a gene: 6. The CDR3 coding sequence is TGTGCCAGCAGCCGCGACAGGGGGCCTGATACGCAGTATTTT. Encoded protein: CASSRDRGPDTQYF.

The V gene is TRBV28, the J gene TRBJ1-4; 7 bases line up with TRBD1. From germline, CDR1 is MDHEN and CDR2 SYDVKM. The V gene end was trimmed by 5 bases and the J gene end by 4 bases; junction bases not matched to a gene: 7. This CDR3 has 15 residues. CDR3 in amino acids: CASSQSDRYNEKLFF. The CDR3 nucleotides read TGTGCCAGCAGTCAATCGGACAGGTATAATGAAAAACTGTTTTTT.

This sequence joins TRBV6-6 and TRBJ2-3; 12 nucleotides align to TRBD2. Germline CDR1 and CDR2: MNHNY and SVGAGI (reference sequence). The CDR3 runs 19 residues. Trimming at V came to 5 bases and at J to 0 bases, leaving 12 bases not matched to a gene. The chain's CDR3 is CASSPRLAGGQSSTDTQYF. As DNA, the CDR3 is TGTGCCAGCAGTCCTCGCCTAGCGGGGGGGCAATCTAGCACAGATACGCAGTATTTT.

This clonotype has a count of ten or more. The chain uses TRBV12-3 or TRBV12-4 and TRBJ2-3; 10 bases are shared with TRBD2. The CDR3 consists of 17 residues. V shed 3 bases and J 0 bases; nucleotides not matched to a gene: 6. CDR3 in DNA: TGTGCCAGCAGTTTGTGGCTAGCGGGGGCTAGCACAGATACGCAGTATTTT. Translating it yields CASSLWLAGASTDTQYF.

This clonotype was recorded a few times. The chain joins TRBV7-2 to TRBJ2-3; D gene uncertain. Germline V gene data show CDR1 as SGHTA and CDR2 as FQGNSA. V was shortened by 2 bases and J by 2 bases, with 11 bases between the two germline ends. CDR3 size: 15 residues. The CDR3 nucleotides are TGTGCCAGCAGCTTACTAAGGAGCTTCACAGATACGCAGTATTTT. It translates to CASSLLRSFTDTQYF.

The rearrangement links TRBV18 to TRBJ1-2, with 7 bases matching TRBD1. This CDR3 is built from 14 residues. Germline V gene lookup returns CDR1 KGHSH and CDR2 LQKENI. J was trimmed by 4 bases and V by 2 bases; bases with no gene match: 4. The CDR3 reads CASSPSGTVYGYTF. The CDR3 region has the DNA TGTGCCAGCTCACCATCTGGGACAGTCTATGGCTACACCTTC.

As DNA, the CDR3 is TGCGCCAGCAGTTTTGGGGGACAGGGGTACAATGAGCAGTTCTTC. Protein product: CASSFGGQGYNEQFF. The V and J genes are TRBV5-1 and TRBJ2-1; TRBD1 matches at 10 bases. The V gene end was trimmed by 5 bases and the J gene end by 4 bases; junction bases not matched to a gene: 6. CDR3 length: 15 residues. Germline lookup yields CDR1 SGHRS and CDR2 YFSETQ.

The chain is built from TRBV2 and TRBJ2-3; 10 bases are shared with TRBD1. Trimming at V came to 7 bases and at J to 5 bases, leaving 15 bases not matched to a gene. This CDR3 has 17 amino acids. Germline lookup yields CDR1 SNHLY and CDR2 FYNNEI. The CDR3 nucleotides are TGTGCCAGCAAGAATCCTCGGGACAGGGGTTCTTTAGATACGCAGTATTTT. Residues: CASKNPRDRGSLDTQYF. Drawing the rest from reference TRBV2 and TRBJ2-3, the complete variable domain is EPEVTQTPSHQVTQMGQEVILRCVPISNHLYFYWYRQILGQKVEFLVSFYNNEISEKSEIFDDQFSVERPDGSNFTLKIRSTKLEDSAMYFCASKNPRDRGSLDTQYFGPGTRLTVL.